The 8 T cell receptor beta chains presented below share a single source sample, sequenced in a study of PD-L1 blockade in urothelial cancer. The time point here: pretreatment peripheral blood. Clones were sequenced by immunoSEQ multiplex PCR, and TCRdb holds only the in-frame ones, with some missing. The table includes about 30,000 clones, over 75% detected once. Sequences were derived from PBMCs, sampled around atezolizumab (anti-PD-L1) treatment. Every receptor here comes from a man in his 60s with urothelial cancer.

The V gene is TRBV6-5, the J gene TRBJ2-5; 9 bases map to TRBD2. Germline loops: CDR1 MNHEY, CDR2 SVGAGI. V was clipped by 0 bases and J by 2 bases; unmatched bases: 4. CDR3 length: 16 amino acids. For the CDR3, the DNA is TGTGCCAGCAGTTACTCGGCGGGAGGGAGACAAGAGACCCAGTACTTC. Translating it yields CASSYSAGGRQETQYF.

The rearrangement links TRBV30 to TRBJ1-1; no clear D gene. V was shortened by 4 bases and J by 0 bases, with 9 bases between the two germline ends. The CDR3 runs 13 residues. CDR1 GTSNPN and CDR2 SVGIG come from the germline V gene (reference sequence). CDR3 DNA: TGTGCCTGGATTCCCCCAATGAACACTGAAGCTTTCTTT. Protein: CAWIPPMNTEAFF.

J is TRBJ1-2 and V is TRBV19; possibly TRBD1 for D (6 bases). Trimming stripped 7 bases from V and 6 bases from J, with 9 bases between. Germline V lookup: CDR1 LNHDA, CDR2 SQIVND (reference sequence). The CDR3 covers 11 residues. DNA of the CDR3: TGTGCCAGTACGGGGGGCGATGGCTACACCTTC. As protein: CASTGGDGYTF.

This chain joins TRBV6-5 and TRBJ2-5; TRBD1 is a possible D gene (5 bases). CDR1 and CDR2 (germline): MNHEY, SVGAGI. V gave up 6 bases and J gave up 4 bases, with 15 bases separating them. The CDR3 consists of 14 residues. CDR3 amino acids: CASSPTQGVETQYF. CDR3 coding DNA: TGTGCCAGCAGCCCGACTCAGGGTGTAGAGACCCAGTACTTC.

The V gene is TRBV18, the J gene TRBJ1-1; D gene uncertain. The CDR3 sequence is 18 residues long. The germline CDR1 and CDR2 sequences are KGHSH and LQKENI. V lost 6 bases and J lost 1, with 24 bases in between. CDR3 in amino acids: CASSPSRGRDRGNTEAFF. The CDR3 nucleotides read TGTGCCAGCTCTCCCAGTCGAGGGCGTGATCGGGGGAACACTGAAGCTTTCTTT.

The V and J genes are TRBV7-8 and TRBJ2-7, with TRBD1 matching over 11 bases. V gave up 0 bases and J gave up 6 bases; unmatched junction bases: 4. Germline V gene lookup returns CDR1 SGHVS and CDR2 FQNEAQ. This CDR3 is built from 15 residues. For the CDR3, the DNA is TGTGCCAGCAGCTTAGCGGGACAGGGGGGGGTCGAGCAGTACTTC. Residues: CASSLAGQGGVEQYF. The whole variable domain, remainder taken from reference TRBV7-8 and TRBJ2-7, is GAGVSQSPRYKVAKRGQDVALRCDPISGHVSLFWYQQALGQGPEFLTYFQNEAQLDKSGLPSDRFFAERPEGSVSTLKIQRTQQEDSAVYLCASSLAGQGGVEQYFGPGTRLTVT.

The chain recombines TRBV7-9 with TRBJ2-1, with 12 nucleotides matching TRBD2. Germline V gene lookup returns CDR1 SEHNR and CDR2 FQNEAQ (reference sequence). The ends lost 5 bases at V and 8 bases at J; junction bases unmatched: 13. CDR3 length equals 17 residues. The DNA for the CDR3 is TGTGCCAGCAGCGCCATGACTAGCGGGAGAAGTAGAGATGAGCAGTTCTTC. Protein sequence: CASSAMTSGRSRDEQFF.

The rearrangement uses TRBV19 and TRBJ2-7; weak D call: TRBD2 (7 bases). Looked up from germline, CDR1 is LNHDA and CDR2 is SQIVND (reference sequence). The CDR3 consists of 14 residues. V was cut by 7 bases and J by 2 bases, with 15 bases left in between. CDR3 amino acids: CASKIMRGPYEQYF. The CDR3 region has the DNA TGTGCCAGTAAAATCATGCGGGGGCCCTACGAGCAGTACTTC.